The clone carrying this T cell receptor (beta chain) is labeled large. Antigen unknown. The data belong to a study of T cell repertoires in aging, cancer and after chemotherapy. Overall study: Roughly 10 million TCR reads made up the full dataset. Whole-study results and caveats: Age-matched healthy donors had significantly more diverse, less clonal blood TCR repertoires than untreated cancer patients. These repertoire data do not allow conclusions about immunological memory after chemotherapy. Hematological cancer patients had lymphoid organ infiltration that may impair thymic emigration or T cell expansion.

Rearranged V-D-J TRB sequences were amplified with a mixed TRB-A/B primer pool. TCRdb itself ran the multiplex PCR reads through MiXCR, one entry per CDR3 protein. This table holds 520 or so distinct CDR3 sequences, about 15% found once. The CDR3 contains 17 residues. The germline V gene encodes CDR1 SGHNT and CDR2 YENEEA. J was trimmed by 2 bases and V by 1 base; bases with no gene match: 2. Amplification of TCR beta used genomic DNA extracted from peripheral blood. The TCR comes from a human donor with a blood cancer. This rearrangement joins TRBV11-3 to TRBJ2-3, with TRBD2 matching over 14 bases. Sequencing input: blood. The CDR3 sequence is CASSLGTSGGTTDTQYF. CDR3 in DNA: TGTGCCAGCAGCTTAGGGACTAGCGGGGGGACCACAGATACGCAGTATTTT.